Listed below are T cell receptor beta chains from one sample, sequenced in a study of T cells after somatic rescue of genetic block. The assay was immunoSEQ multiplex PCR, and TCRdb's table has in-frame clones only and misses some. The table has about 12,000 clones, less than 85% seen once. The sample comprised peripheral blood mononuclear cells (PBMCs). These TCRs come from a boy younger than 18. The CDR3 runs from the conserved cysteine through the conserved F or W. A D gene is named only where the DNA matches it firmly. Not all rows give a size; the values are once, few, many and, for expanded clones, a class.

d_call | j_call | clone_size | v_call | cdr3_nt | cdr3_aa
TRBD1 | TRBJ2-1 | NA | TRBV2 | TGTGCCAGCAGTGAGCCGATCCACAGGGGAACTACGGGGAATGAGCAGTTCTTC | CASSEPIHRGTTGNEQFF
TRBD1 | TRBJ1-2 | NA | TRBV18 | TGTGCCAGCTCACCGGGTCCTCAGGGGGAAGTAGACGGCTACACCTTC | CASSPGPQGEVDGYTF
TRBD2 | TRBJ2-7 | few | TRBV5-1 | TGCGCCAGCAGGTTCGCCGGTTGGGGGGCTAGCGGGTTCTACGAGCAGTACTTC | CASRFAGWGASGFYEQYF
NA | TRBJ2-3 | NA | TRBV5-1 | TGCGCCAGCAGCTTGGGAGCCCAAGATACGCAGTATTTT | CASSLGAQDTQYF
NA | TRBJ2-1 | NA | TRBV5-4 | TGTGCCAGCAGCTTGGCGGGACTCCCAACTTCCAATGAGCAGTTCTTC | CASSLAGLPTSNEQFF
NA | TRBJ2-7 | NA | TRBV27 | TGTGCCAGCAGGCGATGGGAGAGCTCCTACGAGCAGTACTTC | CASRRWESSYEQYF
TRBD2 | TRBJ2-7 | NA | TRBV18 | TGTGCCAGCTCACTTCAACCGGGACTAGCGACCTACGAGCAGTACTTC | CASSLQPGLATYEQYF
NA | TRBJ1-2 | NA | TRBV10-3 | TGTGCCATCAGTGAGTCAGCGGCTGGCTACACCTTC | CAISESAAGYTF
NA | TRBJ2-7 | medium-sized | TRBV11-2 | TGTGCCAGCAGCTTACCCTTACTAGTTCGGGGATACGAGCAGTACTTC | CASSLPLLVRGYEQYF
TRBD2 | TRBJ2-7 | NA | TRBV7-9 | TGTGCCAGCTGTGCCTCCGGGACTAGCGGTTACGAGCAGTACTTC | CASCASGTSGYEQYF
NA | TRBJ2-2 | once | TRBV18 | TGTGCCAGCTCACCACTAGGGGCCGGGGAGCTGTTTTTT | CASSPLGAGELFF
NA | TRBJ2-6 | once | TRBV28 | TGTGCCAGCAAAGGGGGGGATCTCTGGAAGGCCAACGTCCTGACTTTC | CASKGGDLWKANVLTF
NA | TRBJ2-3 | few | TRBV27 | TGTGCCAGCAGAACCCGAAGGCGAGGCACAGATACGCAGTATTTT | CASRTRRRGTDTQYF
TRBD1 | TRBJ2-1 | NA | TRBV6-5 | TGTGCCAGCAGTTACGGGACAGGGTACAATGAGCAGTTCTTC | CASSYGTGYNEQFF